The 7 T cell receptor beta chains below all came from one sample that was sequenced in a study of blood T cell repertoires in COVID-19. The repertoire was sequenced with immunoSEQ multiplex PCR; TCRdb's copy has only in-frame clones and lacks some. The table lists 40,000 to 55,000 clones, roughly three quarters of them singletons. The material sequenced was peripheral blood. The receptor source for this set is a man between 65 and 80 years old with acute or convalescent COVID-19.

The CDR3 is CASSLKTGQGSGNTIYF. The CDR3 DNA is TGTGCCAGCAGCCTTAAAACCGGTCAGGGCTCTGGAAACACCATATATTTT. The rearrangement links TRBV7-8 to TRBJ1-3, with D tentatively TRBD1 (5 bases). Germline lookup yields CDR1 SGHVS and CDR2 FQNEAQ. The CDR3 loop spans 17 amino acids. V was pared by 5 bases and J by 0 bases, with 17 bases between. Full variable domain (remainder filled in from reference TRBV7-8 and TRBJ1-3): GAGVSQSPRYKVAKRGQDVALRCDPISGHVSLFWYQQALGQGPEFLTYFQNEAQLDKSGLPSDRFFAERPEGSVSTLKIQRTQQEDSAVYLCASSLKTGQGSGNTIYFGEGSWLTVV.

This clone is classed as medium-sized. The V and J genes are TRBV28 and TRBJ2-7; 7 bases agree with TRBD1. In germline, CDR1 is MDHEN, CDR2 SYDVKM. V shed 7 bases, J shed 0 bases, and the junction held 9 bases outside the gene matches. The CDR3 extends over 15 amino acids. The CDR3: CASTQPTGFSYEQYF. Written as DNA, the CDR3 is TGTGCCAGCACCCAACCGACAGGGTTCTCCTACGAGCAGTACTTC.

This sequence joins TRBV18 and TRBJ1-6; 7 bases line up with TRBD1. V shed 3 bases and J 4 bases; nucleotides not matched to a gene: 3. Germline V gene lookup returns CDR1 KGHSH and CDR2 LQKENI. The CDR3 is made up of 15 amino acids. Here the CDR3 DNA reads TGTGCCAGCTCACCGACAGGGATGTATAATTCACCCCTCCACTTT. Its protein is CASSPTGMYNSPLHF. The whole variable domain, filled in from reference TRBV18 and TRBJ1-6, reads NAGVMQNPRHLVRRRGQEARLRCSPMKGHSHVYWYRQLPEEGLKFMVYLQKENIIDESGMPKERFSAEFPKEGPSILRIQQVVRGDSAAYFCASSPTGMYNSPLHFGNGTRLTVT.

This rearrangement joins TRBV5-4 to TRBJ2-3, with 12 nucleotides matching TRBD2. V trimming: 4 bases; J trimming: 4 bases; junction bases outside the gene matches: 7. Germline V gene data show CDR1 as SGHNT and CDR2 as YYREEE (reference sequence). The CDR3 has 16 residues. Here the CDR3 DNA reads TGTGCCAGCAGCCATCCTAGCGGGGGGGCCCCAGATACGCAGTATTTT. Translating it yields CASSHPSGGAPDTQYF.

The rearrangement joins TRBV4-1 to TRBJ2-2, with a tentative D call TRBD1 (5 bases). The length of the CDR3 is 17 residues. Germline loops: CDR1 MGHRA, CDR2 YSYEKL. V was cut by 2 bases and J by 3 bases, with 16 bases left in between. The CDR3 DNA reads as TGCGCCAGCAGCCAACTTCCTATGCAGGGTGACACCGGGGAGCTGTTTTTT. This translates into CASSQLPMQGDTGELFF.

The sample holds a few counts of this clone. J is TRBJ2-2 and V is TRBV10-2; possible D gene TRBD1, 5 bases. Germline assignment: CDR1 WSHSY and CDR2 SAAADI. This CDR3 comprises 13 residues. V was cut by 6 bases and J by 4 bases, with 9 bases left in between. The CDR3 coding sequence is TGCGCCAGCAGACAGGCGGCCACCGGGGAGCTGTTTTTT. Translated: CASRQAATGELFF.

The chain uses TRBV3-1 (or the pseudogene TRBV3-2) and TRBJ1-5, with 7 bases lining up with TRBD1. Germline V CDR1 and CDR2: LGHDT, YNNKEL (reference sequence). V lost 1 base and J lost 3; bases outside the gene matches: 6. The CDR3 sequence is 16 residues long. The DNA for the CDR3 is TGTGCCAGCAGCCAAGGAACAGGGGTCTACAATCAGCCCCAGCATTTT. Translation: CASSQGTGVYNQPQHF.